This TCR beta chain was found in a study of T cell responses to AZD1222 COVID-19 vaccine. Germline V gene data show CDR1 as MNHEY and CDR2 as SMNVEV (reference sequence). This CDR3 contains 13 residues. V dropped 3 bases and J dropped 5 bases, with 10 bases sitting between them. Some clones are missing from TCRdb's copy, which holds only in-frame ones; the method was immunoSEQ multiplex PCR. The sample consists of approximately 140,000 clones, roughly 90% of them appearing once. Study-level findings and limits: Spike as a whole was targeted by vaccine-associated CD4 TCRs, dominant at 160-218 and 743-854. In the spike-specific TCR repertoire, nearly half reportedly target unmutated variant regions. Sampled repertoires all dated from after the peak T cell response. Just six AZD1222 recipients were seropositive at baseline.

Regarding this clone: Its antigen is unknown.

The sample in question was peripheral blood, obtained on day 0 of AZD1222 vaccination. This chain links TRBV27 with TRBJ1-2; a weak D match, TRBD1 (6 bases). The TCR originated in an adult in good health. The CDR3 sequence is CASSFTGQYGYTF. CDR3 nucleotides: TGTGCCAGCAGTTTCACGGGACAATATGGCTACACCTTC.